One and the same sample provided the 23 T cell receptor beta chains below, sequenced in a study of a mutant IDH1 vaccine in newly diagnosed glioma. As to time point: week 35, safety follow-up. In every dose of vaccine, 300 ug of mutant IDH1 20-mer peptide was given alongside topical imiquimod. Their antigens are not known. Assay: immunoSEQ multiplex PCR; the TCRdb copy retains only in-frame clones and omits some. The top ten clones hold around 5.7% of a sample with around 50,000 clones, 88% of them seen once. The sequencing here drew on PBMCs, taken from a glioma patient whose treatment included an IDH1 peptide vaccine. The receptor source for this set is a woman in her forties with glioma.

The chain has TRBV23-1 and TRBJ2-4; D may correspond to TRBD1 or TRBD2 (5 bases each). TRBV23-1 is recorded as an ORF, its role being uncertain. The CDR3 totals 17 residues. The V gene lost 3 bases and the J gene lost 13 bases, with 28 bases spanning the gap. The CDR3, as DNA: TGCGCCAGCAGTCACCCGCGACCGGGACGGCTAAAAACGAGGCAGTACTTC. This encodes CASSHPRPGRLKTRQYF.

This sequence joins TRBV19 and TRBJ1-4, with 7 positions matching TRBD1. CDR1 is LNHDA and CDR2 is SQIVND in the germline V gene (reference sequence). Trimming at V came to 6 bases and at J to 5 bases, leaving 9 bases not matched to a gene. This CDR3 is built from 15 residues. CDR3 nucleotide sequence: TGTGCCAGTAGGGAGACGGGACAGCCAAATGAAAAACTGTTTTTT. Protein sequence: CASRETGQPNEKLFF.

The V call is TRBV7-9, the J call TRBJ2-1; either TRBD1 or TRBD2 may supply D (7 bases each). The CDR3 is 14 amino acids. V was pared by 2 bases and J by 9 bases, with 14 bases between. From germline, CDR1 is SEHNR and CDR2 FQNEAQ (reference sequence). The CDR3 nucleotides are TGTGCCAGCAGCTTACAGGGGGGGCTCAGTGAGCAGTTCTTC. It encodes CASSLQGGLSEQFF.

The chain is built from TRBV4-2 and TRBJ2-5; D is uncertain. The CDR3 length is 15 residues. The V gene lost 4 bases and the J gene lost 1 base, with 13 bases spanning the gap. From germline, CDR1 is LGHNA and CDR2 YNFKEQ. The CDR3 reads CASSPRTVSQETQYF. The DNA for the CDR3 is TGTGCCAGCAGCCCAAGGACGGTGAGCCAAGAGACCCAGTACTTC.

The chain employs TRBV2 and TRBJ2-1; a weak D match, TRBD2 (5 bases). CDR1 and CDR2 (germline): SNHLY, FYNNEI. V was trimmed by 3 bases and J by 13 bases, leaving 13 bases between them. This CDR3 region has 12 residues. The CDR3 DNA sequence: TGTGCCAGCAGTGACCGACTACTCTATCAGTTCTTC. Its protein is CASSDRLLYQFF.

V is TRBV6-6 and J is TRBJ2-4; perhaps TRBD2 as D (5 bases). Germline V gene lookup returns CDR1 MNHNY and CDR2 SVGAGI (reference sequence). The CDR3 runs to 15 residues. V was shortened by 2 bases and J by 1 base, with 9 bases between the two germline ends. CDR3 sequence reads: CASSYGERAKNIQYF. The DNA for the CDR3 is TGTGCCAGCAGTTACGGTGAGCGGGCCAAAAACATTCAGTACTTC.

The chain recombines TRBV4-3 with TRBJ2-7, with 15 bases lining up with TRBD2. From germline, CDR1 is LGHNA and CDR2 YSLEER. The CDR3 sequence is 16 residues long. Germline trimming cut 4 bases from V and 2 bases from J; bases unmatched to any gene: 3. CDR3 protein: CASSPGTSGGTYEQYF. CDR3 nucleotide sequence: TGCGCCAGCAGCCCCGGGACTAGCGGGGGGACCTACGAGCAGTACTTC.

This chain uses TRBV29-1 with TRBJ2-7; TRBD2 might be the D (7 bases). The germline gives CDR1 SQVTM, CDR2 ANQGSEA. The V and J ends lost 6 bases and 4 bases respectively, with 13 bases between them. This CDR3 region has 12 residues. This CDR3 is CSVGGPRYEQYF. Written as DNA, the CDR3 is TGCAGCGTCGGGGGGCCAAGGTACGAGCAGTACTTC.

CDR3 region: CASSRSGGVNQPQHF. In DNA, the CDR3 is TGTGCCAGCAGCCGATCTGGCGGGGTCAATCAGCCCCAGCATTTT. V and J are TRBV7-8 and TRBJ1-5; D unclear. Germline V gene lookup returns CDR1 SGHVS and CDR2 FQNEAQ. Trimming took off 5 bases at V and 3 bases at J, with 14 bases between the two ends. CDR3 length equals 15 residues.

The chain links TRBV29-1 to TRBJ2-3; the match to TRBD1 covers 9 bases. This CDR3 spans 13 amino acids. V gave up 6 bases and J gave up 3 bases; unmatched junction bases: 4. Germline assignment: CDR1 SQVTM and CDR2 ANQGSEA. CDR3: CSVRDRATDTQYF. CDR3 nucleotides: TGCAGCGTGCGGGACAGGGCAACAGATACGCAGTATTTT.

The CDR3 sequence is CASSIITSGMNTEAFF. The CDR3 DNA follows: TGTGCCAGCAGTATTATTACCTCTGGGATGAACACTGAAGCTTTCTTT. The chain uses TRBV27 and TRBJ1-1, with D unresolved. This CDR3 is built from 16 residues. CDR1 is MNHEY, CDR2 SMNVEV, per germline (reference sequence). V lost 5 bases to trimming and J lost 0 bases, with 16 bases between them.

V and J are TRBV5-6 and TRBJ1-4; D not resolved. The length of the CDR3 is 14 residues. Trimming took 8 bases from V and 0 from J, leaving 11 bases between them. In germline, CDR1 is SGHDT, CDR2 YYEEEE. CDR3 DNA sequence: TGTGCCAGTCAGCTTGAGGCAACTAATGAAAAACTGTTTTTT. Translating gives CASQLEATNEKLFF.

Written as DNA, the CDR3 is TGCGCCAGCAGTCGATCCAACCAAGTCGGGGAGCTGTTTTTT. Amino acid sequence: CASSRSNQVGELFF. The chain employs TRBV23-1 and TRBJ2-2; D unclear. TRBV23-1 is designated an ORF whose function remains uncertain. The CDR3 extends over 14 amino acids. V lost 4 bases and J lost 7, with 13 bases in between.

This clone was recorded once. The chain is built from TRBV4-1 and TRBJ1-5; possible D gene TRBD1, 6 bases. The CDR3 covers 15 residues. Looked up from germline, CDR1 is MGHRA and CDR2 is YSYEKL. V was shortened by 6 bases and J by 2 bases, with 14 bases between the two germline ends. CDR3 nucleotides: TGCGCCAGCAGTCACAGGGAGGTCGGCAATCAGCCCCAGCATTTT. Its protein product is CASSHREVGNQPQHF.

The chain couples TRBV5-4 to TRBJ2-1; the match to TRBD2 covers 11 bases. CDR1 and CDR2 from the germline V gene are SGHNT and YYREEE (reference sequence). The CDR3 loop spans 15 amino acids. Germline trimming cut 4 bases from V and 5 bases from J; bases unmatched to any gene: 5. In DNA, the CDR3 is TGTGCCAGCAGCAAGACTAGCGGGGCCCACAATGAGCAGTTCTTC. This translates into CASSKTSGAHNEQFF.

The rearrangement links TRBV5-4 to TRBJ2-2; possible D gene TRBD1, 6 bases. The germline V gene has CDR1 SGHNT and CDR2 YYREEE (reference sequence). Trimming removed 0 bases at V and 6 bases at J, with 12 bases between. The CDR3 consists of 15 residues. The CDR3 is CASSLAGQTPGELFF. CDR3 sequence (DNA): TGTGCCAGCAGCTTGGCGGGACAAACACCCGGGGAGCTGTTTTTT. Looking up the rest from reference TRBV5-4 and TRBJ2-2 gives the full variable domain: ETGVTQSPTHLIKTRGQQVTLRCSSQSGHNTVSWYQQALGQGPQFIFQYYREEENGRGNFPPRFSGLQFPNYSSELNVNALELDDSALYLCASSLAGQTPGELFFGEGSRLTVL.

The rearrangement uses TRBV2 and TRBJ2-3, with a tentative D call TRBD2 (5 bases). This CDR3 region has 12 residues. Germline values: CDR1 SNHLY, CDR2 FYNNEI. With 4 bases removed from V and 11 bases from J, the gap between germline ends came to 13 bases. The CDR3 reads CASSGAGPGQYF. CDR3 in DNA: TGTGCCAGCAGTGGGGCGGGCCCGGGGCAGTATTTT. Based on the CDR3 plus reference TRBV2 and TRBJ2-3, the full variable domain is EPEVTQTPSHQVTQMGQEVILRCVPISNHLYFYWYRQILGQKVEFLVSFYNNEISEKSEIFDDQFSVERPDGSNFTLKIRSTKLEDSAMYFCASSGAGPGQYFGPGTRLTVL.

The chain has TRBV7-2 and TRBJ2-2; no clear D gene. Per germline, CDR1 SGHTA and CDR2 FQGNSA. Between the trimmed V and J ends, which lost 5 bases and 6 bases, there was a span of 7 bases. The CDR3 has 12 residues. DNA for the CDR3: TGTGCCAGCAGCAAGGTCCCCGGGGAGCTGTTTTTT. Its translation is CASSKVPGELFF.

V gene TRBV5-4 combines with J gene TRBJ1-2; TRBD1 agrees at 7 bases. Germline-derived CDR1 and CDR2 are SGHNT and YYREEE (reference sequence). CDR3 length: 14 residues. J gave up 8 bases and V 0 bases, and 7 bases lay outside the gene matches. The CDR3 region is CASSLATGRYGYTF. The CDR3 bases are TGTGCCAGCAGCTTGGCGACAGGGAGGTACGGCTACACCTTC.

The chain has TRBV6-6 and TRBJ1-1; weak D call: TRBD1 (6 bases). The CDR3 length is 11 residues. CDR1 is MNHNY, CDR2 SVGAGI, per germline (reference sequence). Trimming took off 10 bases at V and 4 bases at J, with 10 bases between the two ends. For the CDR3, the DNA is TGTGCCACCCAACAGGGCACTGAAGCTTTCTTT. This sequence encodes CATQQGTEAFF.

V gene TRBV6-5 combines with J gene TRBJ2-7; no reliable D call. V was clipped by 6 bases and J by 0 bases, with 15 bases between them. CDR1 is MNHEY and CDR2 is SVGAGI in the germline V gene. The CDR3 is 15 residues long. CDR3 sequence: CASSRPDGNSYEQYF. CDR3 in DNA: TGTGCCAGCAGCCGCCCCGATGGGAACTCCTACGAGCAGTACTTC.

The chain carries TRBV28 and TRBJ2-7, with TRBD1 identical over 8 bases. The CDR3 is made up of 14 amino acids. Germline lookup yields CDR1 MDHEN and CDR2 SYDVKM. With V trimmed by 3 bases and J by 4 bases, 5 bases remained unmatched. The CDR3 DNA is TGTGCCAGCAGTTTGGGGGACAGGCCATACGAGCAGTACTTC. Amino acid sequence: CASSLGDRPYEQYF.

The gene calls are TRBV4-1 and TRBJ2-7, with TRBD2 as a possible D gene (5 bases). V shed 3 bases and J shed 3 bases, with 18 bases lying between them. The length of the CDR3 is 16 residues. Germline V CDR1 and CDR2: MGHRA, YSYEKL. DNA of the CDR3: TGCGCCAGCAGCCACCTCGGACTGGCCGCCGTCTACGAGCAGTACTTC. Residues: CASSHLGLAAVYEQYF.